A single TCR beta chain is shown here with its context. This CDR3 comprises 11 residues. V lost 3 bases to trimming and J lost 7 bases, with 6 bases between them. Germline CDR1 LNHDA, CDR2 SQIVND (reference sequence). The repertoire was sequenced with immunoSEQ multiplex PCR; TCRdb's copy has only in-frame clones and lacks some. The sample includes approximately 80,000 clones, approximately 94% seen only once; the top ten take 2.5%. This sample was taken from a study of T cell changes during pregnancy in multiple sclerosis. This chain uses TRBV19 with TRBJ1-1; maybe TRBD1 (5 bases). The specimen was peripheral blood, collected in the third trimester of pregnancy. This clonotype originated in a female donor with multiple sclerosis, enrolled in a pregnancy study. The CDR3 DNA reads TGTGCCAGTAGTATGGGACTTGAAGCTTTCTTT. It is translated as CASSMGLEAFF.